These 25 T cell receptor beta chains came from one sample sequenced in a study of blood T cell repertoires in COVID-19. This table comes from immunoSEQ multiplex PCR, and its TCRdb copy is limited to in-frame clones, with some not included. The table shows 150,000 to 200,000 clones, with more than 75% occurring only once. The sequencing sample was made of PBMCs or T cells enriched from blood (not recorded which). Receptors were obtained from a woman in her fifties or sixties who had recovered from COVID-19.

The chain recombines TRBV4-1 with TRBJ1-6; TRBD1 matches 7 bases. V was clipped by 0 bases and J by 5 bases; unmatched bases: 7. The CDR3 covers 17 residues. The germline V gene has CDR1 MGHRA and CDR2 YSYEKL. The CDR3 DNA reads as TGCGCCAGCAGCCAAGATTTCGTCGGACAGGATAATTCACCCCTCCACTTT. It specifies CASSQDFVGQDNSPLHF.

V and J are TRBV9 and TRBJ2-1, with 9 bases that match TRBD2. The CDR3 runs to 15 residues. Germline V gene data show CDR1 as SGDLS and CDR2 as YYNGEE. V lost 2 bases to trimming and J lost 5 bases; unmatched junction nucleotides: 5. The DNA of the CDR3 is TGTGCCAGCAGCGTTCGAGAGCGGGAGGACAATGAGCAGTTCTTC. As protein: CASSVREREDNEQFF.

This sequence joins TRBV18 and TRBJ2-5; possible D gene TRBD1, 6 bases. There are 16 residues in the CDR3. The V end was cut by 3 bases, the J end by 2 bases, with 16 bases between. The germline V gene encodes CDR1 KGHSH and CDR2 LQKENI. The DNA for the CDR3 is TGTGCCAGCTCACCTGCCCTGACAGGAGGTCAAGAGACCCAGTACTTC. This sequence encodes CASSPALTGGQETQYF.

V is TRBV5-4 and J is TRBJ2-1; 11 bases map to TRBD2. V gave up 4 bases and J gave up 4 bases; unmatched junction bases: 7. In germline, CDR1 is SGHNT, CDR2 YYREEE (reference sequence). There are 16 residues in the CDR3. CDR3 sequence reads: CASSHKIAGGYNEQFF. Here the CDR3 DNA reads TGTGCCAGCAGCCACAAGATAGCGGGAGGGTACAATGAGCAGTTCTTC.

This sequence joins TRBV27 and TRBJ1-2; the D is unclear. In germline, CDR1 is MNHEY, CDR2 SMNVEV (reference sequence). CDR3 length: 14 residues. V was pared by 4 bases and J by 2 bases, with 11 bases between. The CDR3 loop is CASSSSGGNYGYTF. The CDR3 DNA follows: TGTGCCAGCAGTTCCTCGGGTGGGAACTATGGCTACACCTTC.

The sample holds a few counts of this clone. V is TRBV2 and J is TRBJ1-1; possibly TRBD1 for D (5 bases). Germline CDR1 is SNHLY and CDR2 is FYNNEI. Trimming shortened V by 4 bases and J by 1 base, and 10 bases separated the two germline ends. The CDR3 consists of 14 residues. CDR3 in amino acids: CASSVGQGNTEAFF. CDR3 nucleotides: TGTGCCAGCAGTGTGGGGCAGGGGAACACTGAAGCTTTCTTT.

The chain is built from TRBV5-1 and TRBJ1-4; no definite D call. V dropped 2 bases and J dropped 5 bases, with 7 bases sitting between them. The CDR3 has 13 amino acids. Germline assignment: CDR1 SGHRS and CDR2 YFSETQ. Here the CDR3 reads CASSFRQNEKLFF. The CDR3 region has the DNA TGCGCCAGCAGCTTCAGACAAAATGAAAAACTGTTTTTT.

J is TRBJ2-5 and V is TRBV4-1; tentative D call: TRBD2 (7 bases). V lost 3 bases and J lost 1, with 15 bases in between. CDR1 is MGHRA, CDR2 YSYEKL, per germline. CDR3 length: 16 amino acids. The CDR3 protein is CASSQSSGTSQETQYF. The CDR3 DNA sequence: TGCGCCAGCAGCCAGTCCAGCGGGACAAGCCAAGAGACCCAGTACTTC.

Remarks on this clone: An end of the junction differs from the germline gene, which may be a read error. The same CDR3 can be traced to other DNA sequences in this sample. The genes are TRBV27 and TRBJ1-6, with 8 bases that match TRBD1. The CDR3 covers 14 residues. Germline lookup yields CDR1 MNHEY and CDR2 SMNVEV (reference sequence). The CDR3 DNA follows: TGTGCCAGCAGTCTGACAGGGGCTGGATCACCCCTCCATTTT. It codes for CASSLTGAGSPLHF.

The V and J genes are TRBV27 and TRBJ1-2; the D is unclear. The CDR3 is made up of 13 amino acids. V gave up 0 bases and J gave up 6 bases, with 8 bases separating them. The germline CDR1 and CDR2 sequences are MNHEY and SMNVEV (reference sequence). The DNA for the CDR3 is TGTGCCAGCAGTTTATCGTGGGAGCATGGCTACACCTTC. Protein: CASSLSWEHGYTF.

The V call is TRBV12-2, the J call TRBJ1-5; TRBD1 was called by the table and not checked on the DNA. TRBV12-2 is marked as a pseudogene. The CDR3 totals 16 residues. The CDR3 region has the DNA TGTGCAAGTCGCTTAGGCCGGGACAGGGGGAATCAGCCCCAGCATTTT. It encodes CASRLGRDRGNQPQHF.

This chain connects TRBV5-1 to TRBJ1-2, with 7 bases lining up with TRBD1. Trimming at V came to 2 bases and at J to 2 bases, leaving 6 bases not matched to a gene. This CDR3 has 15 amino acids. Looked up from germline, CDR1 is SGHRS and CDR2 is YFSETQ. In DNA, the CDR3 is TGCGCCAGCAGCTTAGGGGACAGCCGAAACTATGGCTACACCTTC. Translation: CASSLGDSRNYGYTF.

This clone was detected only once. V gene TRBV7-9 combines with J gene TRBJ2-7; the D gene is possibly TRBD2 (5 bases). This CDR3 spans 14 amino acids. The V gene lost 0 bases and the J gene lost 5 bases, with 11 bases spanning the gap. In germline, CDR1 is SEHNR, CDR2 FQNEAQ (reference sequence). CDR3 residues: CASSLAAGLDEQYF. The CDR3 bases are TGTGCCAGCAGCTTAGCGGCGGGTCTCGACGAGCAGTACTTC.

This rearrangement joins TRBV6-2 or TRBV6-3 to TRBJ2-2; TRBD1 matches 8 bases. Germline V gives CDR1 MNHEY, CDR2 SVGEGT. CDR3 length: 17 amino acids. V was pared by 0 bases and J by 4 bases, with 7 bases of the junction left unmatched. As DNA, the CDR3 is TGTGCCAGCAGTTACTCTCCGGGACAGGTGACCACCGGGGAGCTGTTTTTT. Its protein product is CASSYSPGQVTTGELFF.

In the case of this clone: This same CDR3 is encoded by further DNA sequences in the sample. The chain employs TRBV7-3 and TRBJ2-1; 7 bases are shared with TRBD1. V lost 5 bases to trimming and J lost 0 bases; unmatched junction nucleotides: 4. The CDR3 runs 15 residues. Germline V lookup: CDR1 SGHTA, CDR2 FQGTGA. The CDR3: CASSRDRASYNEQFF. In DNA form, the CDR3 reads TGTGCCAGCAGCCGAGACAGGGCCTCCTACAATGAGCAGTTCTTC. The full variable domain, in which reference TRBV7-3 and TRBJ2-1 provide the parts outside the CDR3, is GAGVSQTPSNKVTEKGKYVELRCDPISGHTALYWYRQSLGQGPEFLIYFQGTGAADDSGLPNDRFFAVRPEGSVSTLKIQRTERGDSAVYLCASSRDRASYNEQFFGPGTRLTVL.

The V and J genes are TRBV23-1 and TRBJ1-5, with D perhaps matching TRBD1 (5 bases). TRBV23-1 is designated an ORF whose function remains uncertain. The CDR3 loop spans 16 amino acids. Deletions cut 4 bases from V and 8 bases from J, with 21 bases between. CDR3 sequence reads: CASSLRTRGSNKPQHF. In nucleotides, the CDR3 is TGCGCCAGCAGTCTCAGGACCCGGGGGTCTAATAAGCCCCAGCATTTT.

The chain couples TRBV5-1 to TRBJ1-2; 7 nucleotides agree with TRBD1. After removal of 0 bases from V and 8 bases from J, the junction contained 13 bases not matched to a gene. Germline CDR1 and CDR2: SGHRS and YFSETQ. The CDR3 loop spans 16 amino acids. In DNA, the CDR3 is TGCGCCAGCAGCTTGGGGGGATTACAGGGGAGTAGAGGCTACACCTTC. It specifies CASSLGGLQGSRGYTF.

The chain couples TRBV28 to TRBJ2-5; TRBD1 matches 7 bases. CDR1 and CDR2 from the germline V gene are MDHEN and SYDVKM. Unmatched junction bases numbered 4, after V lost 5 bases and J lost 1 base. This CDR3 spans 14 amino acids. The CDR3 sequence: CASSLTGVQETQYF. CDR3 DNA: TGTGCCAGCAGTCTAACAGGGGTCCAAGAGACCCAGTACTTC.

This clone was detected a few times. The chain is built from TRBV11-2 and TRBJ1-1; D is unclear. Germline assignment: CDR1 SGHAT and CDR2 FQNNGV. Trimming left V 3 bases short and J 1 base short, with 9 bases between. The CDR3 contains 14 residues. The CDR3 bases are TGTGCCAGCAGCTTTTCGATCGGGAACACTGAAGCTTTCTTT. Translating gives CASSFSIGNTEAFF.

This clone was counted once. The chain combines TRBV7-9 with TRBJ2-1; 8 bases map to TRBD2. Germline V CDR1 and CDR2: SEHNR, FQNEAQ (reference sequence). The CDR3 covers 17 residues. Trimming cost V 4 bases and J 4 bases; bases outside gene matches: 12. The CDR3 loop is CASSSRGKREKYNEQFF. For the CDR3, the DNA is TGTGCCAGCAGCTCCCGGGGAAAGCGGGAGAAGTACAATGAGCAGTTCTTC.

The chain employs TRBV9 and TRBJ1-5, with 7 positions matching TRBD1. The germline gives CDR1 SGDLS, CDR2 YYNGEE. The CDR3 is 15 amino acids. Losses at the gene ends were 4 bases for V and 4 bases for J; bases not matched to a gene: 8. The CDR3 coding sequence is TGTGCCAGCAGCCCCTCAGGGGGGCTTAATCAGCCCCAGCATTTT. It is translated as CASSPSGGLNQPQHF.

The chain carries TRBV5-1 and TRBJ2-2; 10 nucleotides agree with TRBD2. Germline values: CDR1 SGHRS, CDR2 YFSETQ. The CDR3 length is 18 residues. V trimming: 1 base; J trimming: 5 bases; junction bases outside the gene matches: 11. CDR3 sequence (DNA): TGCGCCAGCAGCTTGTCGGCTAGCGGGAGCGGGTGGACCGGGGAGCTGTTTTTT. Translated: CASSLSASGSGWTGELFF.

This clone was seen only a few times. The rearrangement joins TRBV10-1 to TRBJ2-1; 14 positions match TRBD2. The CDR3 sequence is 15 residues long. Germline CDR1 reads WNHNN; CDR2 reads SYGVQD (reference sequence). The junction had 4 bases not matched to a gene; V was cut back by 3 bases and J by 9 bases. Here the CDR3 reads CASSDGTSGRSEQFF. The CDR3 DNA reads TGCGCCAGCAGTGATGGGACTAGCGGGAGATCTGAGCAGTTCTTC.

The CDR3 DNA is TGTGCCAGCTCACCGCCCAGTCCCCAAGAGACCCAGTACTTC. This gives the protein CASSPPSPQETQYF. The chain carries TRBV18 and TRBJ2-5; D unclear. CDR1 is KGHSH and CDR2 is LQKENI in the germline V gene. V shed 3 bases and J shed 1 base, with 9 bases lying between them. This CDR3 has 14 residues.

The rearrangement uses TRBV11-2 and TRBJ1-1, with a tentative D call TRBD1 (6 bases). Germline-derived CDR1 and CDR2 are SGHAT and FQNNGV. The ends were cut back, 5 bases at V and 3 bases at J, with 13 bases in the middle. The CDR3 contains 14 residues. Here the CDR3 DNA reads TGTGCCAGCAGCCAAGTACAGGGTTACACTGAAGCTTTCTTT. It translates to CASSQVQGYTEAFF. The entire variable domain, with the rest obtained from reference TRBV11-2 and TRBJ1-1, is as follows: EAGVAQSPRYKIIEKRQSVAFWCNPISGHATLYWYQQILGQGPKLLIQFQNNGVVDDSQLPKDRFSAERLKGVDSTLKIQPAKLEDSAVYLCASSQVQGYTEAFFGQGTRLTVV.